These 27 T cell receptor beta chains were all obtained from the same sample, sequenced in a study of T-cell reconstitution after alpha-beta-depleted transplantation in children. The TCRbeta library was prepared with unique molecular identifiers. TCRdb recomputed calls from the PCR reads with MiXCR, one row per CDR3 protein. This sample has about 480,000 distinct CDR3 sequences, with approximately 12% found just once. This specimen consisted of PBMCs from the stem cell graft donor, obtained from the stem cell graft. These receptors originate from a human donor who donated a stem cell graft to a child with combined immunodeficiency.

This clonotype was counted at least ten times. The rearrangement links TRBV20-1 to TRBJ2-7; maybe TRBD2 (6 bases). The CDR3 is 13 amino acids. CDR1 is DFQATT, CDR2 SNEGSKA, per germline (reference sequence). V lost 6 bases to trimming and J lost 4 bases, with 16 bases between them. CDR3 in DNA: TGCAGTGCAGCGGTCGGGAGTCGGTACGAGCAGTACTTC. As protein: CSAAVGSRYEQYF.

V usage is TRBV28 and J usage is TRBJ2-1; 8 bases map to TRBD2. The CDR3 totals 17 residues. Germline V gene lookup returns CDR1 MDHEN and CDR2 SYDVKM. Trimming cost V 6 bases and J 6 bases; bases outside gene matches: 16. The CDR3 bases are TGTGCCAGCAGCTCACTACCGGGGGGGTTTCCGGGCAATGAGCAGTTCTTC. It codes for CASSSLPGGFPGNEQFF.

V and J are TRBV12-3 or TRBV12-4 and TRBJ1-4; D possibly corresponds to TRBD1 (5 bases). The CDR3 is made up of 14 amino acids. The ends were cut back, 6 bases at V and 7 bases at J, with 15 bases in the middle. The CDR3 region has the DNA TGTGCCAGCAGACTCGGGACGGACCCTGAAAAACTGTTTTTT. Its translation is CASRLGTDPEKLFF.

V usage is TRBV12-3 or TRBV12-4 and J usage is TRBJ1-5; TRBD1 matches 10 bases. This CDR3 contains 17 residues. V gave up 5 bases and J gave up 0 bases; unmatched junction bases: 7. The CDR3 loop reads CASSQGQGTSSNQPQHF. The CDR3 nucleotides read TGTGCCAGCAGTCAGGGACAGGGGACTAGTAGCAATCAGCCCCAGCATTTT.

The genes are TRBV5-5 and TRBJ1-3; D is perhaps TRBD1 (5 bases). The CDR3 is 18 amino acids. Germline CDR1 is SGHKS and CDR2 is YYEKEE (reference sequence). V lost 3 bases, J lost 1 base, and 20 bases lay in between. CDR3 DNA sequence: TGTGCCAGCAGCTGGAGGACACACCAATCCCGTTCTGGAAACACCATATATTTT. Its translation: CASSWRTHQSRSGNTIYF.

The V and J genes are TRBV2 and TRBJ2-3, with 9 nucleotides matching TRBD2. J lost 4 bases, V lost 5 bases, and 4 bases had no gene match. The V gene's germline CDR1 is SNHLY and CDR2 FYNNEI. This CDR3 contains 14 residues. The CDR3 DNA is TGTGCCAGCAGTTCCGTAGCGGGAGCAGATACGCAGTATTTT. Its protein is CASSSVAGADTQYF.

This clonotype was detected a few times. The CDR3 spells CASSFHRTDTQYF. Here the CDR3 DNA reads TGTGCCAGCAGTTTTCACCGCACAGATACGCAGTATTTT. V usage is TRBV12-3 or TRBV12-4 and J usage is TRBJ2-3; D is unclear. V gave up 3 bases and J gave up 1 base, with 5 bases separating them. The CDR3 runs to 13 residues.

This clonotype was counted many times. The CDR3 here is CSASLPVVIGREQYF. CDR3 nucleotides: TGCAGTGCTAGCCTCCCCGTGGTGATCGGACGGGAGCAGTACTTC. The genes are TRBV20-1 and TRBJ2-7; D is unresolved. The CDR3 runs 15 residues. Trimming cost V 3 bases and J 7 bases, with 22 bases left between them. Germline assignment: CDR1 DFQATT and CDR2 SNEGSKA (reference sequence).

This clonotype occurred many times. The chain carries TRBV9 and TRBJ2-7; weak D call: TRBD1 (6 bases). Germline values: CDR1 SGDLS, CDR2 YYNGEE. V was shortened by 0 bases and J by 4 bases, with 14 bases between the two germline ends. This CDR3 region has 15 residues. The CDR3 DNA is TGTGCCAGCAGCGTAGCGGACAGCTTCATATACGAGCAGTACTTC. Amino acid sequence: CASSVADSFIYEQYF.

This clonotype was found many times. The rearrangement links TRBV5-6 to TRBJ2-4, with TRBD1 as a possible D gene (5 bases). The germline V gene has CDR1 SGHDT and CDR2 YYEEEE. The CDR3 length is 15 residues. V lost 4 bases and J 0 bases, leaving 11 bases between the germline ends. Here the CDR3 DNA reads TGTGCCAGCAGCGGCAGGCAGGGAGCCAAAAACATTCAGTACTTC. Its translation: CASSGRQGAKNIQYF.

CDR3 in amino acids: CATSGLQGMGNEQFF. The CDR3 bases are TGTGCCACCAGTGGATTACAGGGGATGGGGAATGAGCAGTTCTTC. This chain connects TRBV24-1 to TRBJ2-1, with 7 positions matching TRBD1. The CDR3 sequence is 15 residues long. V shed 5 bases and J 7 bases; nucleotides not matched to a gene: 10. CDR1 is KGHDR, CDR2 SFDVKD, per germline.

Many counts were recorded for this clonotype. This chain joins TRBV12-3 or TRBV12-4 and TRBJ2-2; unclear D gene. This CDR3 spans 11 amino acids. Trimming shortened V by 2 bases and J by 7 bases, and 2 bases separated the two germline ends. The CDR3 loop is CASSLIGELFF. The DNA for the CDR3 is TGTGCCAGCAGTTTAATCGGGGAGCTGTTTTTT.

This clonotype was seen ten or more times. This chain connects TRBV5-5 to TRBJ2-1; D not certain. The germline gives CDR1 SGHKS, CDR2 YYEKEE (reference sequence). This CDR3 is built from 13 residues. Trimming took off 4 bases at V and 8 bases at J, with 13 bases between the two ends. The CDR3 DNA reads TGTGCCAGCAGCCTTCCCCCAAGAGATGAGCAGTTCTTC. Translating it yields CASSLPPRDEQFF. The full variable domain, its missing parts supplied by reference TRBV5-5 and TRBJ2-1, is DAGVTQSPTHLIKTRGQQVTLRCSPISGHKSVSWYQQVLGQGPQFIFQYYEKEERGRGNFPDRFSARQFPNYSSELNVNALLLGDSALYLCASSLPPRDEQFFGPGTRLTVL.

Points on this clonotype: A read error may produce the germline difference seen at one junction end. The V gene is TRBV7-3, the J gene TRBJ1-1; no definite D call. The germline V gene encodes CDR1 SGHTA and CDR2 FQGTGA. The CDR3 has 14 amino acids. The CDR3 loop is CASTLWGVNTEAFF. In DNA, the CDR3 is TGTGCCAGCACCTTATGGGGAGTCAACACTGAAGCTTTCTTT. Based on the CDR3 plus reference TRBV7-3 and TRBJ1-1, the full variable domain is GAGVSQTPSNKVTEKGKYVELRCDPISGHTALYWYRQSLGQGPEFLIYFQGTGAADDSGLPNDRFFAVRPEGSVSTLKIQRTERGDSAVYLCASTLWGVNTEAFFGQGTRLTVV.

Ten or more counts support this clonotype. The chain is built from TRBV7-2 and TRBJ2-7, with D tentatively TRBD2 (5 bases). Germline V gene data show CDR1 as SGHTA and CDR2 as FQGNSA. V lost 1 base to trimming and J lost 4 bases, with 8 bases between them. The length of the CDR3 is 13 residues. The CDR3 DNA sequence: TGTGCCAGCAGCTTAGAGAGGGAGTACGAGCAGTACTTC. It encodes CASSLEREYEQYF.

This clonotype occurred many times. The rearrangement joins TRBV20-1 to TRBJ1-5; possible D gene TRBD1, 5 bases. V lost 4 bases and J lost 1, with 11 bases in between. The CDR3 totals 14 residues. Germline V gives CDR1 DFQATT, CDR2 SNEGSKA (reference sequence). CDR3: CSATPWGSNQPQHF. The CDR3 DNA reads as TGCAGTGCTACTCCATGGGGGAGCAATCAGCCCCAGCATTTT.

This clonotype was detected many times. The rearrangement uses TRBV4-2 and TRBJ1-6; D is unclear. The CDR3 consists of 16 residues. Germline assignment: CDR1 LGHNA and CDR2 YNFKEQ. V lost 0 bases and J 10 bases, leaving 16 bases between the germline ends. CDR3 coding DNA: TGTGCCAGCAGCCAAGAGGGCCGGCAGTCGGGGTCACCCCTCCACTTT. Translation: CASSQEGRQSGSPLHF.

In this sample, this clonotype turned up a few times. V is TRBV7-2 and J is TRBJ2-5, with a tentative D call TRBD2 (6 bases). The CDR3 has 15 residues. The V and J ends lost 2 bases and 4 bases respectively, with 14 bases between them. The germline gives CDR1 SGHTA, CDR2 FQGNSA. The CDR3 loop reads CASSLLAGIPETQYF. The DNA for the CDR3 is TGTGCCAGCAGCTTACTTGCGGGAATCCCAGAGACCCAGTACTTC.

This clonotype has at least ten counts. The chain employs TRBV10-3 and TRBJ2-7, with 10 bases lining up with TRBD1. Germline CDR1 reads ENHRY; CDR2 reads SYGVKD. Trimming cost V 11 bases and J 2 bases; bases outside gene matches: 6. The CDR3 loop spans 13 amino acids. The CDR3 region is CALGQGDAYEQYF. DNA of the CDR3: TGTGCCCTCGGACAGGGGGATGCCTACGAGCAGTACTTC.

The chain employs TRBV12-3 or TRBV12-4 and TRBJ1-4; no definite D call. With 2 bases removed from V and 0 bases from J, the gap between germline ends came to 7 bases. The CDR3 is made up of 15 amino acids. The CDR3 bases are TGTGCCAGCAGTTTATCCGGGACAACTAATGAAAAACTGTTTTTT. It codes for CASSLSGTTNEKLFF.

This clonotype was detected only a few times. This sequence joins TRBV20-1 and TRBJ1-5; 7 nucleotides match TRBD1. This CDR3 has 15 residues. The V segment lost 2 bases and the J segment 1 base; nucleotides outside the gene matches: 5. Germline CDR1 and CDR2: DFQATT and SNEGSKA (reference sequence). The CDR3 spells CSARPTGVSNQPQHF. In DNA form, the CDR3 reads TGCAGTGCTAGACCTACAGGGGTGAGCAATCAGCCCCAGCATTTT.

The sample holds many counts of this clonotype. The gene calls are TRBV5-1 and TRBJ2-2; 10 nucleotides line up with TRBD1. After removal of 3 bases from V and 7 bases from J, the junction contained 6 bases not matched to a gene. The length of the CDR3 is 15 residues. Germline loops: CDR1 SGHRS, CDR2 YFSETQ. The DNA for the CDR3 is TGCGCCAGCAGCTCGCCGGGACAGGGGATCGGGGAGCTGTTTTTT. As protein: CASSSPGQGIGELFF.

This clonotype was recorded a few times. The CDR3 loop is CASSLRRQGGDGYTF. The CDR3 DNA sequence: TGTGCCAGCAGTTTGAGGAGGCAGGGAGGTGATGGCTACACCTTC. The genes are TRBV12-3 or TRBV12-4 and TRBJ1-2; maybe TRBD1 (5 bases). Trimming shortened V by 3 bases and J by 6 bases, and 17 bases separated the two germline ends. The CDR3 spans 15 residues.

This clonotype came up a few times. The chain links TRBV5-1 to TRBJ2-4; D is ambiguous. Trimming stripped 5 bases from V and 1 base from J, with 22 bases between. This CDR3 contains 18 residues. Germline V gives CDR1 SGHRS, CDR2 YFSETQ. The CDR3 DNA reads TGCGCCAGCAGACCACCCCGGGTAGGAGACGGGGCCAAAAACATTCAGTACTTC. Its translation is CASRPPRVGDGAKNIQYF.

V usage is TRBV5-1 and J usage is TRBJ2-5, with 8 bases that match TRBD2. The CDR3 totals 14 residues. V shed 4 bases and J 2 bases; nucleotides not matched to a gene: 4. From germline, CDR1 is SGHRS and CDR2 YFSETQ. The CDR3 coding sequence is TGCGCCAGCAGCATCGTAGCGGGGCAAGAGACCCAGTACTTC. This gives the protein CASSIVAGQETQYF.

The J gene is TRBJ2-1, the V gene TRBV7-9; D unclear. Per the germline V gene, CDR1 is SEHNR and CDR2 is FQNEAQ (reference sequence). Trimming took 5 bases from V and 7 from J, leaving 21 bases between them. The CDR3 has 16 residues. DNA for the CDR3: TGTGCCAGCAGCCTCGGCCTCCTGGCAGGTGCTAATGAGCAGTTCTTC. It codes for CASSLGLLAGANEQFF.

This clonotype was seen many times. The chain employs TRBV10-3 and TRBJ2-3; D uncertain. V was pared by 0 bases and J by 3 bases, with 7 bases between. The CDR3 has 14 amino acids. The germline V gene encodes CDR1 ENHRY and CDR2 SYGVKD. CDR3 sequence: CAISESWNTDTQYF. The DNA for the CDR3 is TGTGCCATCAGTGAGTCTTGGAATACAGATACGCAGTATTTT.